The subject of this entry is one TCR beta chain. The entry originates in a study of blood T cell repertoires in COVID-19. As for the study in general: The United States, Italy and Spain were the sources of the acute and convalescent COVID-19 samples. T cells, B-cell-depleted T cells, or PBMCs provided the cDNA or gDNA that served as material.

The CDR3 has 12 residues. Germline V gives CDR1 DFQATT, CDR2 SNEGSKA (reference sequence). Trimming cost V 3 bases and J 8 bases; bases outside gene matches: 1. Per the original methods: Reference gene primers were amplified, and this amplification served to estimate nucleated cell counts. This table comes from immunoSEQ multiplex PCR, and its TCRdb copy is limited to in-frame clones, with some not included. V, J and clone size derive from that table, while D and trimming were established from the DNA sequence. Altogether 55,000 to 70,000 clones are present, about 83% being singletons, with the ten largest covering 20% to 25%.

The sequenced material came from peripheral blood. The receptor's source is a human donor in a cohort sampled during active COVID-19. J is TRBJ1-6 and V is TRBV20-1; 7 bases map to TRBD1. The DNA for the CDR3 is TGCAGTGCTAGTACAGGGGATTCACCCCTCCACTTT. It is translated as CSASTGDSPLHF.